This T cell receptor beta chain was captured by sequencing in a study of blood T cell repertoires in COVID-19. Study context: PBMCs, B-cell-depleted T cells, or T cells provided the cDNA or gDNA that made up the material.

Per the authors' pipeline: Estimation of nucleated cell counts was performed using reference gene primer amplification. Libraries were prepared by immunoSEQ multiplex PCR; TCRdb keeps only in-frame clonotypes and omits some of them. The DNA was the basis for D and trimming; V, J and clone size are from that table. The sample has about 270,000 clones, 86% seen once; the top ten hold approximately 12%. Patients at the Seattle site were enrolled during active infection and followed longitudinally. CDR3 length equals 12 residues. Germline CDR1 and CDR2: MGHDK and SYGVNS. J was trimmed by 5 bases and V by 4 bases; bases with no gene match: 1.

This chain links TRBV25-1 with TRBJ1-1; TRBD1 matches 7 bases. The TCR was taken from a woman aged 25-40 years with COVID-19, enrolled during active disease. Sequencing was done on a sample of peripheral blood. The CDR3 DNA is TGTGCCAGCAGTGGACAGGGAACTGAAGCTTTCTTT. It encodes CASSGQGTEAFF.